The source of this T cell receptor beta chain is a study of blood T cell repertoires in COVID-19. Study details: Material from acute and convalescent COVID-19 was sourced from the United States, Italy and Spain. T cells, B-cell-depleted T cells, or PBMCs provided the cDNA or gDNA that served as material.

A single count supports this clone. This CDR3 contains 15 residues. Germline loops: CDR1 MNHEY, CDR2 SVGAGI. The ends were cut back, 0 bases at V and 6 bases at J, with 12 bases in the middle. Sequenced by immunoSEQ multiplex PCR; TCRdb stores in-frame clones only, minus some. Here the sample spans roughly 40,000 clones, about 87% being singletons. Sequences were obtained from peripheral blood. The chain carries TRBV6-5 and TRBJ1-5; tentatively, D is TRBD1 (5 bases). The source of this sequence is a woman in her seventies with acute or convalescent COVID-19. The chain's CDR3 is CASSYSGEAGQPQHF. The CDR3 nucleotides read TGTGCCAGCAGTTACTCGGGGGAGGCAGGTCAGCCCCAGCATTTT.